These 2 T cell receptor beta chains were all obtained from the same sample, sequenced in a study of T cells in Graves' hyperthyroidism and ophthalmopathy (dated by TCRdb to about 2019). The library was prepared using multiplex PCR. This sample was sequenced with an Illumina HiSeq 2000. The TCR beta CDR3 regions were amplified from the RNA transcripts. For the first round of RT-PCR on the TCR CDR3, the HTBI primer set was used together with the Qiagen OneStep RT-PCR kit. The public sequencing data were trimmed at Q25 with fastp and processed into clonotypes with MiXCR by TCRdb, which kept only in-frame beta chains. Entries are consolidated by CDR3 protein sequence, retaining the most common genes and DNA. In this sample the table shows 650,000 to 700,000 distinct CDR3 sequences, 15% to 20% of which occur a single time. Around a sixth of the sample is held by the ten biggest clonotypes. The sample comprised blood. The receptors come from a man aged 50-60 years with Graves' hyperthyroidism.

In this sample, this clonotype turned up many times. J is TRBJ2-2 and V is TRBV11-2; 15 bases align to TRBD2. Germline V gene sequence: CDR1 SGHAT, CDR2 FQNNGV. Trimming took 5 bases from V and 7 from J; bases not matched to a gene: 17. This CDR3 comprises 20 residues. This CDR3 reads CASSLNSPGTSGRYIGELFF. CDR3 bases: TGTGCCAGCAGCCTGAATTCTCCCGGGACTAGCGGGAGGTACATCGGGGAGCTGTTTTTT.

In its sample, this clonotype was seen a few times. The CDR3 coding sequence is TGCGCCAGCAGCCAAGATGGGCCACGACACTACGAGCAGTACTTC. Translation: CASSQDGPRHYEQYF. The chain recombines TRBV4-3 with TRBJ2-7, with D unresolved. V gave up 0 bases and J gave up 3 bases, with 12 bases separating them. The CDR3 length is 15 residues. Germline V gene lookup returns CDR1 LGHNA and CDR2 YSLEER.